This TCR beta chain was retrieved from a study of Graves' ophthalmopathy and Graves' hyperthyroidism. From RNA, the CDR3 regions of TCR beta chains were amplified and sequenced. Second-round multiplex PCR came after a first-round RT-PCR that employed HTBI primers. One entry per CDR3 protein, called by TCRdb with MiXCR from the multiplex PCR reads. Of roughly 400,000 distinct CDR3 sequences listed, about 16% are singletons. The CDR3 sequence is 14 residues long. Germline loops: CDR1 SNHLY, CDR2 FYNNEI. V lost 6 bases, J lost 1 base, and 9 bases lay in between. Other autoimmune diseases, uncontrolled infections, pregnancy or lactation excluded patients from enrollment. The PBMCs were taken from around 10 ml of fresh peripheral blood. Study-wide results and limits: From stable hyperthyroidism, ophthalmopathy was separated by a 13-signature model with 87.88% sensitivity and more than 75% specificity. Appearing in blood as well were most expanded thyroid clonotypes above 0.001 frequency.

This clonotype was detected ten times or more. The antigen is undetermined. V gene TRBV2 combines with J gene TRBJ2-2; unclear D gene. The sequence was collected from a woman aged 18-29 years with Graves' ophthalmopathy. Input material: peripheral blood. The CDR3 region is CASSKQENTGELFF. DNA of the CDR3: TGTGCCAGCAGCAAACAAGAGAACACCGGGGAGCTGTTTTTT.